One and the same sample provided the 29 T cell receptor beta chains below, sequenced in a study of blood T cell repertoires in COVID-19. Clones were sequenced by immunoSEQ multiplex PCR, and TCRdb holds only the in-frame ones, with some missing. The sample records about 360,000 clones, more than 70% being singletons. Sequencing was performed on peripheral blood. The receptors were sampled from a man aged 25-45 years with active or convalescent COVID-19.

This clone was counted a single time. The chain employs TRBV27 and TRBJ2-7; D is uncertain. V was shortened by 6 bases and J by 5 bases, with 8 bases between the two germline ends. The CDR3 loop spans 11 amino acids. The V gene's germline CDR1 is MNHEY and CDR2 SMNVEV (reference sequence). In DNA form, the CDR3 reads TGTGCCAGCAGCGGTCCGCACGAGCAGTACTTC. Protein sequence: CASSGPHEQYF.

The chain uses TRBV18 and TRBJ2-2, with 7 bases lining up with TRBD2. The V gene's germline CDR1 is KGHSH and CDR2 LQKENI. CDR3 length: 22 residues. J gave up 2 bases and V 3 bases, and 24 bases lay outside the gene matches. The CDR3 DNA is TGTGCCAGCTCACCGGGAGGACACCGTGATTCTTCGGGACTATTTAACACCGGGGAGCTGTTTTTT. It is translated as CASSPGGHRDSSGLFNTGELFF. Complete variable domain (other parts from reference TRBV18 and TRBJ2-2): NAGVMQNPRHLVRRRGQEARLRCSPMKGHSHVYWYRQLPEEGLKFMVYLQKENIIDESGMPKERFSAEFPKEGPSILRIQQVVRGDSAAYFCASSPGGHRDSSGLFNTGELFFGEGSRLTVL.

The chain employs TRBV5-8 and TRBJ1-4; D may be TRBD1 (5 bases). The V gene's germline CDR1 is SGHTS and CDR2 YDEGEE. Trimming took 0 bases from V and 1 from J, leaving 13 bases between them. The CDR3 covers 17 residues. This CDR3 reads CASSLGLYTGTNEKLFF. CDR3 DNA: TGTGCCAGCAGCTTGGGACTCTATACAGGAACTAATGAAAAACTGTTTTTT.

In this sample, this clone turned up once. This chain links TRBV4-3 with TRBJ1-3, with 7 bases fitting TRBD1. CDR3 length: 16 residues. CDR1 and CDR2 from the germline V gene are LGHNA and YSLEER. The V and J ends lost 0 bases and 2 bases, in that order; junction bases with no gene match: 4. The CDR3 nucleotides are TGCGCCAGCAGCCAAGAGGAGGGGGCGGCTGGAAACACCATATATTTT. The encoded protein is CASSQEEGAAGNTIYF.

The CDR3 reads CASSLQGLTGELFF. In DNA, the CDR3 is TGTGCCAGCAGCTTACAGGGGTTGACCGGGGAGCTGTTTTTT. The gene calls are TRBV11-1 and TRBJ2-2, with D perhaps matching TRBD1 (6 bases). Trimming stripped 2 bases from V and 5 bases from J, with 9 bases between. Germline assignment: CDR1 SGHAT and CDR2 FQDESV (reference sequence). The length of the CDR3 is 14 residues. Full variable domain (remainder filled in from reference TRBV11-1 and TRBJ2-2): EAEVAQSPRYKITEKSQAVAFWCDPISGHATLYWYRQILGQGPELLVQFQDESVVDDSQLPKDRFSAERLKGVDSTLKIQPAELGDSAMYLCASSLQGLTGELFFGEGSRLTVL.

This chain uses TRBV11-1 with TRBJ1-2; D might be TRBD1 (6 bases). V shed 5 bases and J shed 0 bases, with 10 bases lying between them. Germline CDR1 and CDR2: SGHAT and FQDESV (reference sequence). The CDR3 extends over 14 amino acids. The CDR3 reads CASSQGHANYGYTF. The CDR3 nucleotides read TGTGCCAGCAGCCAGGGACACGCTAACTATGGCTACACCTTC.

The chain recombines TRBV20-1 with TRBJ2-7; 9 bases agree with TRBD2. The CDR3 contains 13 residues. Germline-derived CDR1 and CDR2 are DFQATT and SNEGSKA (reference sequence). V trimming: 3 bases; J trimming: 4 bases; junction bases outside the gene matches: 4. DNA of the CDR3: TGCAGTGCTAGTCTAGCGGGGTCATACGAGCAGTACTTC. Its translation is CSASLAGSYEQYF.

The chain has TRBV24-1 and TRBJ2-1; the match to TRBD2 covers 12 bases. Trimming cost V 5 bases and J 4 bases; bases outside gene matches: 5. Germline values: CDR1 KGHDR, CDR2 SFDVKD. This CDR3 has 16 amino acids. The CDR3 DNA is TGTGCCACCAGTGGAGCTAGCGGGGGGGTGTACAATGAGCAGTTCTTC. Translating it yields CATSGASGGVYNEQFF.

This chain links TRBV3-1 (or the pseudogene TRBV3-2) with TRBJ2-2, with a tentative D call TRBD2 (6 bases). This CDR3 is 14 amino acids long. The germline V gene has CDR1 LGHDT and CDR2 YNNKEL (reference sequence). Trimming stripped 3 bases from V and 7 bases from J, with 12 bases between. CDR3 sequence: CASSQRGAVGELFF. The CDR3 nucleotides read TGTGCCAGCAGCCAGCGCGGGGCGGTCGGGGAGCTGTTTTTT.

The chain uses TRBV5-5 and TRBJ2-5, with a tentative D call TRBD1 (5 bases). The CDR3 consists of 14 residues. The V and J ends lost 0 bases and 2 bases respectively, with 8 bases between them. The germline gives CDR1 SGHKS, CDR2 YYEKEE (reference sequence). The CDR3 bases are TGTGCCAGCAGCTTGGTAGGGGCGCAAGAGACCCAGTACTTC. As protein: CASSLVGAQETQYF.

The chain links TRBV7-3 to TRBJ2-2; D perhaps matches TRBD2 (6 bases). V gave up 3 bases and J gave up 8 bases, with 10 bases separating them. This CDR3 region has 13 residues. Germline V gene data show CDR1 as SGHTA and CDR2 as FQGTGA. CDR3 residues: CASSFTSQGELFF. The CDR3 bases are TGTGCCAGCAGCTTCACTAGCCAAGGGGAGCTGTTTTTT.

This clone was seen only a few times. The chain carries TRBV11-2 and TRBJ1-6; TRBD1 is a possible D gene (5 bases). The CDR3 has 14 residues. Germline CDR1 and CDR2: SGHAT and FQNNGV. The V and J ends lost 1 base and 6 bases respectively, with 7 bases between them. As DNA, the CDR3 is TGTGCCAGCAGCTTAGCGACAGTTAATTCACCCCTCCACTTT. This gives the protein CASSLATVNSPLHF.

The DNA for the CDR3 is TGTGCCAGCAGTGACTCGTTCAGGCGGGCTAATGAAAAACTGTTTTTT. Translating gives CASSDSFRRANEKLFF. The V gene is TRBV6-4, the J gene TRBJ1-4; D uncertain. The CDR3 loop spans 16 amino acids. Looked up from germline, CDR1 is MRHNA and CDR2 is SNTAGT. The V gene lost 0 bases and the J gene lost 3 bases, with 11 bases spanning the gap.

The chain carries TRBV6-2 or TRBV6-3 and TRBJ1-2; D ambiguous. Looked up from germline, CDR1 is MNHEY and CDR2 is SVGEGT. V dropped 0 bases and J dropped 6 bases, with 11 bases sitting between them. CDR3 length: 14 residues. Here the CDR3 DNA reads TGTGCCAGCAGTTACTCGCGGAAAGGCAATGGCTACACCTTC. It codes for CASSYSRKGNGYTF.

The CDR3 spells CASSGGRDYGYTF. CDR3 coding DNA: TGTGCCAGCAGCGGGGGGCGCGACTATGGCTACACCTTC. The genes are TRBV9 and TRBJ1-2, with D perhaps TRBD1 (6 bases). Trimming stripped 3 bases from V and 3 bases from J, with 9 bases between. Germline V CDR1 and CDR2: SGDLS, YYNGEE. This CDR3 is built from 13 residues.

This rearrangement joins TRBV19 to TRBJ1-5, with D perhaps matching TRBD1 (6 bases). In germline, CDR1 is LNHDA, CDR2 SQIVND (reference sequence). Trimming left V 4 bases short and J 3 bases short, with 16 bases between. The CDR3 is made up of 16 amino acids. CDR3 in amino acids: CASSRKGQSLNQPQHF. CDR3 coding DNA: TGTGCCAGTAGTAGGAAAGGACAGTCCCTCAATCAGCCCCAGCATTTT.

This chain links TRBV21-1 with TRBJ1-1; the table's D gene call, TRBD1, was not cross checked with the DNA. TRBV21-1 is classified as a pseudogene. The CDR3 spans 15 residues. The CDR3 DNA reads as TGTGCCAGCAGCAAAGTGGACAGGGGGGGCACTGAAGCTTTCTTT. It is translated as CASSKVDRGGTEAFF.

The rearrangement joins TRBV7-2 to TRBJ2-2; TRBD1 is a possible D gene (5 bases). Germline lookup yields CDR1 SGHTA and CDR2 FQGNSA. The CDR3 totals 16 residues. Trimming pared 1 base from V and 0 bases from J, leaving 9 bases between. Here the CDR3 DNA reads TGTGCCAGCAGCTTAGGACAGCCAGCGAACACCGGGGAGCTGTTTTTT. Protein product: CASSLGQPANTGELFF.

The V and J genes are TRBV19 and TRBJ2-2; 8 bases match TRBD2. Losses at the gene ends were 4 bases for V and 3 bases for J; bases not matched to a gene: 4. The CDR3 length is 15 residues. Per the germline V gene, CDR1 is LNHDA and CDR2 is SQIVND (reference sequence). CDR3 coding DNA: TGTGCCAGTAGTACTGGACTAGCTCACACCGGGGAGCTGTTTTTT. Translated: CASSTGLAHTGELFF.

This sequence joins TRBV18 and TRBJ2-2; D is unresolved. The CDR3 sequence is 16 residues long. Germline CDR1 KGHSH, CDR2 LQKENI. Trimming left V 3 bases short and J 4 bases short, with 15 bases between. CDR3 coding DNA: TGTGCCAGCTCACCCGGCGGTAGCCGGTTCACCGGGGAGCTGTTTTTT. Translation: CASSPGGSRFTGELFF.

The CDR3 region is CASSYILSNQPQHF. In DNA form, the CDR3 reads TGTGCCAGCAGTTACATCCTTAGCAATCAGCCCCAGCATTTT. The chain uses TRBV27 and TRBJ1-5, with D uncertain. This CDR3 is 14 amino acids long. Trimming took off 4 bases at V and 0 bases at J, with 7 bases between the two ends. Per the germline V gene, CDR1 is MNHEY and CDR2 is SMNVEV (reference sequence).

V is TRBV29-1 and J is TRBJ1-5; D is perhaps TRBD1 (5 bases). The CDR3 is 13 amino acids. V dropped 4 bases and J dropped 2 bases, with 9 bases sitting between them. Looked up from germline, CDR1 is SQVTM and CDR2 is ANQGSEA. CDR3 sequence reads: CSVGTSGNQPQHF. The CDR3 nucleotides read TGCAGCGTTGGGACATCGGGCAATCAGCCCCAGCATTTT.

The chain uses TRBV11-3 and TRBJ1-2; D ambiguous. Trimming left V 2 bases short and J 3 bases short, with 10 bases between. Germline loops: CDR1 SGHNT, CDR2 YENEEA. CDR3 length: 14 residues. In nucleotides, the CDR3 is TGTGCCAGCAGCTTATTCAAGGGAGACTATGGCTACACCTTC. It encodes CASSLFKGDYGYTF.

This sequence joins TRBV28 and TRBJ2-3; TRBD2 is a possible D gene (6 bases). Germline V gene lookup returns CDR1 MDHEN and CDR2 SYDVKM. This CDR3 has 14 residues. The V end lost 7 bases, the J end lost 4 bases, and 15 bases lay between the germline ends. CDR3 residues: CASTLGTLADTQYF. The DNA of the CDR3 is TGTGCCAGCACCCTCGGGACTCTCGCAGATACGCAGTATTTT. Supplemented by reference TRBV28 and TRBJ2-3, the full variable domain reads DVKVTQSSRYLVKRTGEKVFLECVQDMDHENMFWYRQDPGLGLRLIYFSYDVKMKEKGDIPEGYSVSREKKERFSLILESASTNQTSMYLCASTLGTLADTQYFGPGTRLTVL.

The CDR3 loop reads CASSAPPRFF. CDR3 sequence (DNA): TGTGCCAGCAGTGCTCCCCCTAGGTTCTTC. The chain carries TRBV2 and TRBJ2-1; no firm D call. The V gene lost 4 bases and the J gene lost 15 bases, with 10 bases spanning the gap. Germline V gene sequence: CDR1 SNHLY, CDR2 FYNNEI. The CDR3 totals 10 residues.

The rearrangement joins TRBV27 to TRBJ1-2, with unresolved D. Trimming stripped 5 bases from V and 4 bases from J, with 20 bases between. Germline CDR1 MNHEY, CDR2 SMNVEV (reference sequence). The CDR3 loop spans 16 amino acids. The CDR3 loop is CASSPFRERPFYGYTF. The CDR3 coding sequence is TGTGCCAGCAGTCCCTTCCGAGAGAGGCCTTTCTATGGCTACACCTTC.

The chain is built from TRBV5-1 and TRBJ2-5, with D possibly being TRBD2 (7 bases). V lost 4 bases and J 5 bases, leaving 21 bases between the germline ends. Germline loops: CDR1 SGHRS, CDR2 YFSETQ. There are 16 residues in the CDR3. The CDR3 DNA is TGCGCCAGCAGCCCCTCCAGGAGGGGGGGCCGGGAGACCCAGTACTTC. Protein product: CASSPSRRGGRETQYF.

This chain connects TRBV24-1 to TRBJ2-1, with TRBD2 matching 11 bases. With 3 bases clipped from V and 5 bases from J, the junction kept 5 bases outside the gene matches. The CDR3 has 16 residues. CDR1 is KGHDR, CDR2 SFDVKD, per germline. The DNA for the CDR3 is TGTGCCACCAGTGATGTAGTAGCGGGAGGGGACAATGAGCAGTTCTTC. It translates to CATSDVVAGGDNEQFF.

The chain uses TRBV5-4 and TRBJ1-4; TRBD1 agrees at 12 bases. The CDR3 contains 16 residues. Germline values: CDR1 SGHNT, CDR2 YYREEE (reference sequence). Trimming at V came to 4 bases and at J to 2 bases, leaving 3 bases not matched to a gene. The CDR3 nucleotides are TGTGCCAGCAGCCGGGGACAGGGGGCGACTAATGAAAAACTGTTTTTT. Amino acid sequence: CASSRGQGATNEKLFF.